These 9 T cell receptor beta chains were all obtained from the same sample, sequenced in a study of T cell changes during pregnancy in multiple sclerosis. Profiling relied on immunoSEQ multiplex PCR, and the TCRdb table lists in-frame clones only, not all of them. The data hold 30,000 to 45,000 clones, with about 91% observed a single time. The starting material was CD8+ T cells from peripheral blood mononuclear cells, obtained in the third trimester of pregnancy. All receptors come from a female donor with multiple sclerosis, enrolled in a pregnancy study.

CDR3 bases: TGTGCCAGCAGCTTAGTGGGCCAGGGGGCCTATCAGCCCCAGCATTTT. The encoded protein is CASSLVGQGAYQPQHF. This chain connects TRBV7-9 to TRBJ1-5; 8 positions match TRBD1. Germline V gives CDR1 SEHNR, CDR2 FQNEAQ (reference sequence). This CDR3 has 16 amino acids. V lost 1 base to trimming and J lost 5 bases; unmatched junction nucleotides: 7.

This clone has only one observation. DNA for the CDR3: TGTGCCAGCAGCCAAGATGTTGTGTTTGAGACAGCGAACACCGGGGAGCTGTTTTTT. This encodes CASSQDVVFETANTGELFF. The rearrangement uses TRBV14 and TRBJ2-2; weak D call: TRBD1 (5 bases). The CDR3 is 19 amino acids. Between the trimmed V and J ends, which lost 0 bases and 0 bases, there was a span of 17 bases. Looked up from germline, CDR1 is SGHDN and CDR2 is FVKESK.

The chain joins TRBV7-9 to TRBJ2-1; 7 bases are a match to TRBD2. The J segment lost 0 bases and the V segment lost 1 base, leaving 6 bases of the junction unmatched. Germline CDR1 is SEHNR and CDR2 is FQNEAQ (reference sequence). The CDR3 totals 17 residues. CDR3 protein: CASSLVSSGGSYNEQFF. As DNA, the CDR3 is TGTGCCAGCAGCTTAGTATCTAGCGGAGGCTCCTACAATGAGCAGTTCTTC.

To note about this clone: This CDR3 fails to terminate in the conserved phenylalanine or tryptophan, so it likely reflects a read error. V usage is TRBV27 and J usage is TRBJ1-5; perhaps TRBD1 as D (5 bases). This CDR3 has 15 residues. The V end was cut by 2 bases, the J end by 4 bases, with 12 bases between. Germline V gene sequence: CDR1 MNHEY, CDR2 SMNVEV (reference sequence). CDR3 bases: TGTGCCAGCAGTTTAAGCCAGGGAAATAATCAGCCCCAGCATTCT. It translates to CASSLSQGNNQPQHS.

The chain recombines TRBV2 with TRBJ1-2; maybe TRBD1 (5 bases). CDR1 is SNHLY and CDR2 is FYNNEI in the germline V gene. This CDR3 spans 14 amino acids. The V gene lost 7 bases and the J gene lost 0 bases, with 12 bases spanning the gap. The CDR3 region has the DNA TGTGCCAGCACTGAGGGCAGGGCTAACTATGGCTACACCTTC. Encoded protein: CASTEGRANYGYTF.

This chain links TRBV28 with TRBJ2-7, with D possibly TRBD2 on 6 matching bases. V was trimmed by 0 bases and J by 7 bases, leaving 16 bases between them. Germline V gene data show CDR1 as MDHEN and CDR2 as SYDVKM. The length of the CDR3 is 15 residues. The CDR3 protein is CASSLWGGGIGEQYF. The DNA for the CDR3 is TGTGCCAGCAGTTTATGGGGAGGTGGTATCGGAGAGCAGTACTTC.

V is TRBV30 and J is TRBJ1-2; no clear D gene. Germline V gene lookup returns CDR1 GTSNPN and CDR2 SVGIG (reference sequence). Trimming shortened V by 0 bases and J by 8 bases, and 16 bases separated the two germline ends. The CDR3 is 14 residues long. The DNA for the CDR3 is TGTGCCTGGAGTGTAGTTAGCCGCGGGGAAGGCTACACCTTC. Its translation is CAWSVVSRGEGYTF.

The J gene is TRBJ2-7, the V gene TRBV2; weak D call: TRBD1 (6 bases). The CDR3 sequence is 14 residues long. Germline CDR1 SNHLY, CDR2 FYNNEI. V dropped 9 bases and J dropped 3 bases, with 18 bases sitting between them. The CDR3 DNA is TGTGCCAGGAAGGGGGACGGAGATTACTACGAGCAGTACTTC. Translation gives CARKGDGDYYEQYF.

The rearrangement uses TRBV5-4 and TRBJ2-7; 8 positions agree with TRBD2. The ends lost 5 bases at V and 6 bases at J; junction bases unmatched: 16. CDR1 and CDR2 from the germline V gene are SGHNT and YYREEE (reference sequence). The CDR3 totals 16 residues. CDR3 sequence (DNA): TGTGCCAGCAGGGGGGGTGTTGCGAACGGGAGGGGCGAGCAGTACTTC. Residues: CASRGGVANGRGEQYF.